The 22 T cell receptor beta chains in this list originate from one sample, sequenced in a study of control samples from healthy donors and cancer patients. The method was immunoSEQ multiplex PCR; TCRdb's version includes in-frame clones alone and lacks a portion of them. The data hold 50,000 or so clones, with about 95% observed a single time. Input material: blood. These receptors came from a man aged 30-40 years in good health.

The chain employs TRBV5-1 and TRBJ2-1; tentatively, D is TRBD2 (6 bases). Looked up from germline, CDR1 is SGHRS and CDR2 is YFSETQ. This CDR3 region has 14 residues. V was shortened by 5 bases and J by 0 bases, with 9 bases between the two germline ends. The CDR3 here is CASSGGSSYNEQFF. The CDR3 nucleotides read TGCGCCAGCAGTGGGGGGAGCTCCTACAATGAGCAGTTCTTC.

This chain links TRBV19 with TRBJ2-1, with a tentative D call TRBD2 (6 bases). V shed 10 bases and J shed 2 bases, with 36 bases lying between them. CDR1 is LNHDA and CDR2 is SQIVND in the germline V gene (reference sequence). This CDR3 is 21 amino acids long. The CDR3 here is CATQKDTGTFADQPPYNEQFF. CDR3 in DNA: TGTGCCACCCAAAAAGACACCGGGACTTTCGCCGACCAGCCACCCTACAATGAGCAGTTCTTC.

The V gene is TRBV6-5, the J gene TRBJ1-4; 8 positions agree with TRBD1. Germline CDR1 reads MNHEY; CDR2 reads SVGAGI. J was trimmed by 4 bases and V by 6 bases; bases with no gene match: 1. The CDR3 is made up of 13 amino acids. CDR3 sequence (DNA): TGTGCCAGCAGCGGACAGGGTAATGAAAAACTGTTTTTT. Translated, it gives CASSGQGNEKLFF.

V usage is TRBV5-1 and J usage is TRBJ2-1; 7 bases align to TRBD2. V lost 2 bases to trimming and J lost 6 bases; unmatched junction nucleotides: 11. The CDR3 totals 16 residues. Germline V CDR1 and CDR2: SGHRS, YFSETQ. The CDR3 DNA follows: TGCGCCAGCAGCTTTCTGGGAGGGCCTCCGGGCAATGAGCAGTTCTTC. It specifies CASSFLGGPPGNEQFF.

The chain is built from TRBV6-2 or TRBV6-3 and TRBJ1-5, with TRBD1 matching over 10 bases. The CDR3 length is 16 residues. With 2 bases clipped from V and 2 bases from J, the junction kept 3 bases outside the gene matches. Germline lookup yields CDR1 MNHEY and CDR2 SVGEGT. The CDR3 coding sequence is TGTGCCAGCAGTTACCCGACAGGGGGCCGCAATCAGCCCCAGCATTTT. Protein: CASSYPTGGRNQPQHF.

The chain carries TRBV28 and TRBJ2-1; the match to TRBD2 covers 11 bases. This CDR3 region has 16 residues. After removal of 5 bases from V and 2 bases from J, the junction contained 5 bases not matched to a gene. Germline V gene lookup returns CDR1 MDHEN and CDR2 SYDVKM. The CDR3 sequence is CASSPWTSGPYNEQFF. CDR3 sequence (DNA): TGTGCCAGCAGTCCCTGGACTAGCGGGCCCTACAATGAGCAGTTCTTC.

The chain uses TRBV7-9 and TRBJ2-7; a possible D gene is TRBD1 (6 bases). CDR1 and CDR2 (germline): SEHNR, FQNEAQ (reference sequence). CDR3 size: 14 residues. Trimming cost V 4 bases and J 9 bases, with 19 bases left between them. CDR3 region: CASSSRRTDLRQYF. CDR3 nucleotide sequence: TGTGCCAGCAGCTCTAGGCGGACAGATCTTAGGCAGTACTTC. The full variable domain, with the rest looked up from reference TRBV7-9 and TRBJ2-7, is DTGVSQNPRHKITKRGQNVTFRCDPISEHNRLYWYRQTLGQGPEFLTYFQNEAQLEKSRLLSDRFSAERPKGSFSTLEIQRTEQGDSAMYLCASSSRRTDLRQYFGPGTRLTVT.

The chain has TRBV28 and TRBJ2-5, with 13 bases fitting TRBD2. This CDR3 spans 17 amino acids. The V and J ends lost 4 bases and 6 bases, in that order; junction bases with no gene match: 11. Germline loops: CDR1 MDHEN, CDR2 SYDVKM. For the CDR3, the DNA is TGTGCCAGCAGTTCCTTACTAGCGGGAGGGCCCTGGAAGACCCAGTACTTC. Encoded protein: CASSSLLAGGPWKTQYF. The whole variable domain, remainder taken from reference TRBV28 and TRBJ2-5, is DVKVTQSSRYLVKRTGEKVFLECVQDMDHENMFWYRQDPGLGLRLIYFSYDVKMKEKGDIPEGYSVSREKKERFSLILESASTNQTSMYLCASSSLLAGGPWKTQYFGPGTRLLVL.

The chain carries TRBV7-2 and TRBJ2-3; no definite D call. CDR1 is SGHTA, CDR2 FQGNSA, per germline. V was trimmed by 5 bases and J by 2 bases, leaving 14 bases between them. The CDR3 has 15 residues. CDR3 coding DNA: TGTGCCAGCAGCGCGGAAGGTGGGTTCACAGATACGCAGTATTTT. It is translated as CASSAEGGFTDTQYF.

The count of this clone is one. The genes are TRBV28 and TRBJ1-5; 10 bases are shared with TRBD1. The CDR3 sequence is 15 residues long. The germline gives CDR1 MDHEN, CDR2 SYDVKM. The ends lost 5 bases at V and 4 bases at J; junction bases unmatched: 5. The CDR3 nucleotides are TGTGCCAGCAGTGCCGGACAGGGGGAGAATCAGCCCCAGCATTTT. Translating it yields CASSAGQGENQPQHF. The variable domain in full, completed from reference TRBV28 and TRBJ1-5, reads DVKVTQSSRYLVKRTGEKVFLECVQDMDHENMFWYRQDPGLGLRLIYFSYDVKMKEKGDIPEGYSVSREKKERFSLILESASTNQTSMYLCASSAGQGENQPQHFGDGTRLSIL.

J is TRBJ2-3 and V is TRBV24-1; possibly TRBD2 for D (6 bases). The V gene's germline CDR1 is KGHDR and CDR2 SFDVKD. This CDR3 comprises 13 residues. Trimming took 7 bases from V and 8 from J, leaving 15 bases between them. CDR3 loop: CATRPGGFGTQYF. CDR3 nucleotide sequence: TGTGCCACCAGGCCCGGGGGTTTCGGTACGCAGTATTTT.

The rearrangement uses TRBV2 and TRBJ1-1; D remains ambiguous. Germline V gene sequence: CDR1 SNHLY, CDR2 FYNNEI. V lost 1 base and J lost 6, with 9 bases in between. This CDR3 is built from 13 residues. CDR3 loop: CASSEDWSSEAFF. Written as DNA, the CDR3 is TGTGCCAGCAGTGAAGACTGGAGCTCTGAAGCTTTCTTT.

The J gene is TRBJ1-2, the V gene TRBV3-1 (or the pseudogene TRBV3-2); tentative D call: TRBD1 (5 bases). Trimming stripped 0 bases from V and 7 bases from J, with 21 bases between. This CDR3 region has 17 residues. Looked up from germline, CDR1 is LGHDT and CDR2 is YNNKEL (reference sequence). CDR3 in amino acids: CASSQDPVDGRGGGYTF. The CDR3 DNA is TGTGCCAGCAGCCAAGATCCGGTCGACGGGAGGGGTGGTGGCTACACCTTC.

This chain links TRBV2 with TRBJ1-5; tentatively, D is TRBD1 (6 bases). Germline-derived CDR1 and CDR2 are SNHLY and FYNNEI. This CDR3 spans 13 amino acids. V lost 5 bases and J lost 4, with 9 bases in between. CDR3 coding DNA: TGTGCCAGCAGTAACAGGGAGAATCAGCCCCAGCATTTT. Translated: CASSNRENQPQHF.

The chain employs TRBV2 and TRBJ2-5, with D hard to call. Germline CDR1 and CDR2: SNHLY and FYNNEI. V was shortened by 4 bases and J by 5 bases, with 11 bases between the two germline ends. The CDR3 is made up of 13 amino acids. This chain's CDR3 is CASSGVQRETQYF. DNA of the CDR3: TGTGCCAGCAGTGGGGTCCAGAGGGAGACCCAGTACTTC.

In nucleotides, the CDR3 is TGTGCCAGCAGCTTAGGGAATTCAGATACGCAGTATTTT. It encodes CASSLGNSDTQYF. This sequence joins TRBV13 and TRBJ2-3, with unresolved D. With 0 bases removed from V and 4 bases from J, the gap between germline ends came to 5 bases. CDR1 and CDR2 (germline): PRHDT, FYEKMQ (reference sequence). CDR3 length: 13 amino acids. Complete variable domain (other parts from reference TRBV13 and TRBJ2-3): AAGVIQSPRHLIKEKRETATLKCYPIPRHDTVYWYQQGPGQDPQFLISFYEKMQSDKGSIPDRFSAQQFSDYHSELNMSSLELGDSALYFCASSLGNSDTQYFGPGTRLTVL.

V and J are TRBV18 and TRBJ1-1; 7 bases are shared with TRBD1. The J segment lost 4 bases and the V segment lost 6 bases, leaving 14 bases of the junction unmatched. Germline CDR1 is KGHSH and CDR2 is LQKENI. The CDR3 is 16 amino acids. The CDR3 reads CASSPRLQGTGTEAFF. CDR3 DNA sequence: TGTGCCAGCTCTCCAAGACTACAGGGGACGGGCACTGAAGCTTTCTTT. Together with reference TRBV18 and TRBJ1-1, the CDR3 gives the full variable domain: NAGVMQNPRHLVRRRGQEARLRCSPMKGHSHVYWYRQLPEEGLKFMVYLQKENIIDESGMPKERFSAEFPKEGPSILRIQQVVRGDSAAYFCASSPRLQGTGTEAFFGQGTRLTVV.

This rearrangement joins TRBV19 to TRBJ2-1; the match to TRBD2 covers 12 bases. V was pared by 6 bases and J by 10 bases, with 16 bases of the junction left unmatched. The CDR3 totals 17 residues. Germline values: CDR1 LNHDA, CDR2 SQIVND (reference sequence). The CDR3 sequence: CASRTRLAGAEYGEQFF. DNA of the CDR3: TGTGCCAGTAGAACAAGACTAGCGGGAGCGGAGTACGGAGAGCAGTTCTTC.

The chain carries TRBV27 and TRBJ1-5; no firm D call. Per germline, CDR1 MNHEY and CDR2 SMNVEV (reference sequence). This CDR3 has 13 residues. Trimming cost V 5 bases and J 6 bases, with 11 bases left between them. The CDR3: CASSMWGGQPQHF. CDR3 nucleotide sequence: TGTGCCAGCAGTATGTGGGGAGGTCAGCCCCAGCATTTT.

V and J are TRBV7-3 and TRBJ2-1; 7 nucleotides align to TRBD2. Germline CDR1 SGHTA, CDR2 FQGTGA. This CDR3 has 15 amino acids. Trimming took 1 base from V and 5 from J; bases not matched to a gene: 5. CDR3 nucleotide sequence: TGTGCCAGCAGCTTAAGCGGGAGTTCAAACAATGAGCAGTTCTTC. Protein sequence: CASSLSGSSNNEQFF.

The chain joins TRBV6-5 to TRBJ2-7; D might be TRBD2 (6 bases). V shed 6 bases and J shed 3 bases, with 15 bases lying between them. CDR1 is MNHEY, CDR2 SVGAGI, per germline. The CDR3 length is 14 residues. CDR3 nucleotide sequence: TGTGCCAGCAGGGGGGTTAGCGGTTTCTACGAGCAGTACTTC. Protein: CASRGVSGFYEQYF.

V gene TRBV6-2 or TRBV6-3 combines with J gene TRBJ1-1; 7 bases map to TRBD1. The trim removed 5 bases at V and 3 bases at J, leaving 6 bases unmatched. The CDR3 length is 14 residues. Per the germline V gene, CDR1 is MNHEY and CDR2 is SVGEGT. CDR3 DNA: TGTGCCAGCAGTCACAGGGGAGGGGACACTGAAGCTTTCTTT. Protein: CASSHRGGDTEAFF.